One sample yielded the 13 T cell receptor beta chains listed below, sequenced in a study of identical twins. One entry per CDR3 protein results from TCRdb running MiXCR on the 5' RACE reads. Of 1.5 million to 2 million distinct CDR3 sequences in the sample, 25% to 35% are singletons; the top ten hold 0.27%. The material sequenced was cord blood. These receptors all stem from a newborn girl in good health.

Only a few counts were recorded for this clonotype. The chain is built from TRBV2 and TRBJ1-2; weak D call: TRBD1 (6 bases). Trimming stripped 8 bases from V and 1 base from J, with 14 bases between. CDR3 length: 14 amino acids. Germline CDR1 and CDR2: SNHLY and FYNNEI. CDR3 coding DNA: TGTGCCAGCCTAGGTACAGGGCTTAACTATGGCTACACCTTC. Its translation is CASLGTGLNYGYTF.

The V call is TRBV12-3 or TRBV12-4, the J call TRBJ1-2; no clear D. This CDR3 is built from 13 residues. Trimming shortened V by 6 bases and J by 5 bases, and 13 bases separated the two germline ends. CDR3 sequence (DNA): TGTGCCAGCAGAGGTGGGAGGGAATATGGCTACACCTTC. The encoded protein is CASRGGREYGYTF.

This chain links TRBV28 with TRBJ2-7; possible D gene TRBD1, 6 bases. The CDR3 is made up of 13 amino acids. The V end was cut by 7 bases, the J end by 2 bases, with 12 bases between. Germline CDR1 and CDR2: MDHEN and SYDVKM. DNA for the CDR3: TGTGCCAGCACCTCGGACAGCACCTACGAGCAGTACTTC. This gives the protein CASTSDSTYEQYF.

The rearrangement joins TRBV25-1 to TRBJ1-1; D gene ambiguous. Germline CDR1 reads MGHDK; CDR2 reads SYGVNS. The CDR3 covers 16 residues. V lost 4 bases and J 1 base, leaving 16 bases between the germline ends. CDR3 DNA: TGTGCCAGCAGTGTACTAACCGGGCGGGGGAACACTGAAGCTTTCTTT. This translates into CASSVLTGRGNTEAFF.

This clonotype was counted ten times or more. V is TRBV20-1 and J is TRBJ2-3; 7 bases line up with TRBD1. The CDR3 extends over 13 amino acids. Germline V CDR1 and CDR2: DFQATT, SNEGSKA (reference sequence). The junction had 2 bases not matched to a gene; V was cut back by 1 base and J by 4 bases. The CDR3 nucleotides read TGCAGTGCTAGAGTTAGGGGGCCAGATACGCAGTATTTT. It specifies CSARVRGPDTQYF.

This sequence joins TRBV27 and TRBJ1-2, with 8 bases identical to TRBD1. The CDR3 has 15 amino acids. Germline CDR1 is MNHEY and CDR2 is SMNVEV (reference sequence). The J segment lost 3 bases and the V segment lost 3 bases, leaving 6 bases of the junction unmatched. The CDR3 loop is CASSFDRGGYYGYTF. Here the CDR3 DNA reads TGTGCCAGCAGTTTCGACAGGGGAGGGTACTATGGCTACACCTTC.

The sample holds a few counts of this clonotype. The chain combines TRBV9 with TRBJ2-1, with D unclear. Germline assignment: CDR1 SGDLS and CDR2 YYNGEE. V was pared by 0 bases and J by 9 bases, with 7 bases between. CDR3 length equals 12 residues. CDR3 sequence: CASSVAGVEQFF. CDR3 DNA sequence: TGTGCCAGCAGCGTAGCTGGCGTTGAGCAGTTCTTC. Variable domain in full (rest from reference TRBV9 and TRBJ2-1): DSGVTQTPKHLITATGQRVTLRCSPRSGDLSVYWYQQSLDQGLQFLIQYYNGEERAKGNILERFSAQQFPDLHSELNLSSLELGDSALYFCASSVAGVEQFFGPGTRLTVL.

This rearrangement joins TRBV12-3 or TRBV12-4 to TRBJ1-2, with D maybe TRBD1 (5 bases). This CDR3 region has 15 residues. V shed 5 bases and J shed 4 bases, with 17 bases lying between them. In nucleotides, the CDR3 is TGTGCCAGCAGTCCTCCGGGACGACCCAGCTATGGCTACACCTTC. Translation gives CASSPPGRPSYGYTF.

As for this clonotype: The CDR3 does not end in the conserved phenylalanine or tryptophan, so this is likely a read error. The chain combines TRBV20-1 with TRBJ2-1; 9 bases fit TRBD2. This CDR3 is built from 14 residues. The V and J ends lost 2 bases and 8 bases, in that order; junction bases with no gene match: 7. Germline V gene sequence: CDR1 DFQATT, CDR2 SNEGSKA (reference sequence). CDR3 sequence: CSARMVAGVHEQFL. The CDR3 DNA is TGCAGTGCTAGAATGGTAGCGGGAGTTCATGAGCAGTTCCTC.

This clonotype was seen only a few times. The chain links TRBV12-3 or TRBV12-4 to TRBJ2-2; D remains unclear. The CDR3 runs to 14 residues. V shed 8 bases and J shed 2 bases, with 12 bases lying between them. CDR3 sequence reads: CASLSRANTGELFF. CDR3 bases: TGTGCCAGCCTAAGCCGGGCTAACACCGGGGAGCTGTTTTTT.

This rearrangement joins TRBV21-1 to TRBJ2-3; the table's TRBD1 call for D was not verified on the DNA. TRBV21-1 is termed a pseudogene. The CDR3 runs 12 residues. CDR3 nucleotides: TGTGCCGAGGACAGGGGTGGAAATACGCAGTATTTT. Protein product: CAEDRGGNTQYF.

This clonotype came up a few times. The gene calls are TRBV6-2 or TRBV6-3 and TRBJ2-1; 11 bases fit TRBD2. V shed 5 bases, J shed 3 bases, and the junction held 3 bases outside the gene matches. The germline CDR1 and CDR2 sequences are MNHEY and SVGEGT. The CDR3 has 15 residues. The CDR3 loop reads CASSTGLADYNEQFF. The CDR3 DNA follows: TGTGCCAGCAGTACGGGACTAGCGGACTACAATGAGCAGTTCTTC.

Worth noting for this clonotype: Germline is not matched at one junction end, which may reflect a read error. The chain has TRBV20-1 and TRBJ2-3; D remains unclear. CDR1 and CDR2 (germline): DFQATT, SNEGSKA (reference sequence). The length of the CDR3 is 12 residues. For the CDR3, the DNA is TGCACTGCTAGAGATGTCCGGGCCTGGGAGTATTTT. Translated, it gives CTARDVRAWEYF.